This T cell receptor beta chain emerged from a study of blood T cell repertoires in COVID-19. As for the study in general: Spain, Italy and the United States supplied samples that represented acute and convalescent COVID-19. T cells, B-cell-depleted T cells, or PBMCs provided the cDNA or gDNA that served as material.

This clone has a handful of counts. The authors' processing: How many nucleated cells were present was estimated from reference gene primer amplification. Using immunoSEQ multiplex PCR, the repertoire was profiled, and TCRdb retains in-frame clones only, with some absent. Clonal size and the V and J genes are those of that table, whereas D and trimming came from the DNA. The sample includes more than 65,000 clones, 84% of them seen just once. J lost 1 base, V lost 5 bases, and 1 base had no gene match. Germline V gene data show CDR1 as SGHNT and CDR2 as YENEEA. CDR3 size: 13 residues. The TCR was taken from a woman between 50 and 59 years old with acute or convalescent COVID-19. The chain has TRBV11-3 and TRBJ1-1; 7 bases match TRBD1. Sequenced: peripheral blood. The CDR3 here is CASSDRANTEAFF. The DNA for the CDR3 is TGTGCCAGCAGCGACAGGGCGAACACTGAAGCTTTCTTT.